The 15 T cell receptor beta chains below come from one sample, sequenced in a study of identical twins. TCRdb reprocessed the 5' RACE reads with MiXCR, giving one entry per CDR3 protein. Among hundreds of thousands of distinct CDR3 sequences listed, around an eighth were seen once. These data were also filed under a second study, of yellow fever vaccine responses in identical twins.

The sequenced sample was CD8+ T cells sorted from blood. These receptors were taken from a woman in her late teens or twenties in good health.

This rearrangement joins TRBV18 to TRBJ2-7, with 8 bases aligning to TRBD1. The CDR3 has 12 amino acids. V dropped 3 bases and J dropped 12; count of bases not matched to a gene: 7. Looked up from germline, CDR1 is KGHSH and CDR2 is LQKENI. The CDR3 bases are TGTGCCAGCTCACCGGAGGACAGGGATCGGTACTTC. It yields the protein CASSPEDRDRYF.

The CDR3 nucleotides are TGTGCCAGCAGTGACCGACTAGAGGTTAATGAGCAGTTCTTC. It yields the protein CASSDRLEVNEQFF. This chain connects TRBV6-1 to TRBJ2-1, with D tentatively TRBD2 (6 bases). The CDR3 is made up of 14 amino acids. Germline loops: CDR1 MNHNS, CDR2 SASEGT. Trimming shortened V by 3 bases and J by 7 bases, and 13 bases separated the two germline ends.

This clonotype turned up a few times. The rearrangement links TRBV12-3 or TRBV12-4 to TRBJ2-3; 10 nucleotides line up with TRBD1. The CDR3 has 16 residues. The ends lost 6 bases at V and 5 bases at J; junction bases unmatched: 11. CDR3 sequence (DNA): TGTGCCAGCAGCAACGCGGACAGGGGGTTAGGAGATACGCAGTATTTT. It specifies CASSNADRGLGDTQYF.

In this sample, this clonotype turned up many times. CDR3 DNA sequence: TGTGCCAGCAGCCCCAGTTGGTCGAACACTGAAGCTTTCTTT. It is translated as CASSPSWSNTEAFF. The chain has TRBV7-9 and TRBJ1-1; D gene ambiguous. Germline loops: CDR1 SEHNR, CDR2 FQNEAQ (reference sequence). The CDR3 totals 14 residues. Trimming cost V 5 bases and J 1 base, with 11 bases left between them.

The CDR3 DNA follows: TGTGCCAGCAGCTTACAGAATGAAAAACTGTTTTTT. It is translated as CASSLQNEKLFF. The chain joins TRBV7-9 to TRBJ1-4, with D uncertain. CDR3 size: 12 residues. Germline assignment: CDR1 SEHNR and CDR2 FQNEAQ (reference sequence). Trimming took off 2 bases at V and 5 bases at J, with 3 bases between the two ends.

This clonotype has only a few counts. The V gene is TRBV24-1, the J gene TRBJ2-1; 9 bases fit TRBD1. Losses at the gene ends were 12 bases for V and 9 bases for J; bases not matched to a gene: 8. This CDR3 is 12 amino acids long. Germline CDR1 reads KGHDR; CDR2 reads SFDVKD. The CDR3 loop is CAAGTGHIEQFF. In DNA form, the CDR3 reads TGTGCCGCCGGGACAGGGCATATTGAGCAGTTCTTC.

The table lists this clonotype with a few counts. The chain recombines TRBV2 with TRBJ2-1; 12 positions match TRBD2. The CDR3 covers 16 residues. CDR1 and CDR2 (germline): SNHLY, FYNNEI. Trimming took 4 bases from V and 7 from J; bases not matched to a gene: 8. The CDR3: CASSVRLAGALNEQFF. For the CDR3, the DNA is TGTGCCAGCAGTGTCCGACTAGCGGGAGCTTTGAATGAGCAGTTCTTC. The full variable domain, with the rest looked up from reference TRBV2 and TRBJ2-1, is EPEVTQTPSHQVTQMGQEVILRCVPISNHLYFYWYRQILGQKVEFLVSFYNNEISEKSEIFDDQFSVERPDGSNFTLKIRSTKLEDSAMYFCASSVRLAGALNEQFFGPGTRLTVL.

V is TRBV29-1 and J is TRBJ2-1; tentatively, D is TRBD1 or TRBD2 (5 bases each). The CDR3 spans 12 residues. Trimming stripped 6 bases from V and 8 bases from J, with 14 bases between. Germline V gene lookup returns CDR1 SQVTM and CDR2 ANQGSEA. The CDR3 sequence is CSVDKGRDEQFF. The DNA of the CDR3 is TGCAGCGTCGATAAGGGACGGGATGAGCAGTTCTTC.

This clonotype has just a few counts. This rearrangement joins TRBV6-5 to TRBJ2-7; a possible D gene is TRBD2 (5 bases). This CDR3 region has 14 residues. V dropped 5 bases and J dropped 3 bases, with 14 bases sitting between them. Germline-derived CDR1 and CDR2 are MNHEY and SVGAGI. The CDR3 coding sequence is TGTGCCAGCAGTGTACTGGACTCCGACTACGAGCAGTACTTC. Amino acids: CASSVLDSDYEQYF.

This clonotype occurred a few times. V and J are TRBV12-3 or TRBV12-4 and TRBJ2-1; the D call may be TRBD1 or TRBD2 (5 bases each). Trimming stripped 5 bases from V and 10 bases from J, with 12 bases between. The CDR3 loop spans 12 amino acids. Here the CDR3 DNA reads TGTGCCAGCAGTCTAACCGGGGCCGAGCAGTTCTTC. Its translation: CASSLTGAEQFF.

This clonotype was seen at least ten times. The rearrangement uses TRBV12-3 or TRBV12-4 and TRBJ1-2; no clear D. The CDR3 sequence is 15 residues long. V was cut by 3 bases and J by 0 bases, with 11 bases left in between. This chain's CDR3 is CASSFGPQSNYGYTF. DNA of the CDR3: TGTGCCAGCAGTTTTGGCCCCCAATCTAACTATGGCTACACCTTC.

The chain uses TRBV10-1 and TRBJ2-1; TRBD2 might be the D (7 bases). In germline, CDR1 is WNHNN, CDR2 SYGVQD (reference sequence). This CDR3 has 15 amino acids. With 6 bases removed from V and 9 bases from J, the gap between germline ends came to 21 bases. CDR3 in amino acids: CASSPRGGRAVEQFF. CDR3 nucleotide sequence: TGCGCCAGCAGCCCCAGGGGCGGGAGAGCGGTTGAGCAGTTCTTC.

This clonotype was seen a handful of times. The J gene is TRBJ2-3, the V gene TRBV7-9, with no clear D. Germline V gives CDR1 SEHNR, CDR2 FQNEAQ (reference sequence). CDR3 length: 14 residues. The V end lost 0 bases, the J end lost 2 bases, and 6 bases lay between the germline ends. The DNA for the CDR3 is TGTGCCAGCAGCTTAGCGCTTGACACAGATACGCAGTATTTT. Amino acid sequence: CASSLALDTDTQYF.

V gene TRBV4-1 combines with J gene TRBJ1-5; weak D call: TRBD1 (6 bases). Germline V gene sequence: CDR1 MGHRA, CDR2 YSYEKL. Trimming pared 4 bases from V and 6 bases from J, leaving 10 bases between. This CDR3 has 13 residues. The CDR3 is CASSRRGIQPQHF. Here the CDR3 DNA reads TGCGCCAGCAGCCGAAGGGGGATTCAGCCCCAGCATTTT.

This clonotype was seen only a few times. The rearrangement links TRBV2 to TRBJ2-5; 8 bases match TRBD1. The CDR3 consists of 14 residues. From germline, CDR1 is SNHLY and CDR2 FYNNEI. The V and J ends lost 7 bases and 4 bases, in that order; junction bases with no gene match: 8. The CDR3 DNA reads as TGTGCCAGCAAAGGACAGGGTGGGGCAGAGACCCAGTACTTC. Protein sequence: CASKGQGGAETQYF.